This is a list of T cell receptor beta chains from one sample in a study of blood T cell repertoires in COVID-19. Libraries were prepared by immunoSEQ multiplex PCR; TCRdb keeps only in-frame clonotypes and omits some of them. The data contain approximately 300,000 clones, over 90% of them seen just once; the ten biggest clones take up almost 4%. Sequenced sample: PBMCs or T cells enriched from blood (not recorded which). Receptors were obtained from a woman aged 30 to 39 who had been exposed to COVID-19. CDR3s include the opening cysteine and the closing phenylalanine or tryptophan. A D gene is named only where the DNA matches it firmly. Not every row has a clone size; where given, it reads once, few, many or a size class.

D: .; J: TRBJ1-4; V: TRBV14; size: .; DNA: TGTGCCAGCAGCCAAGCGGGGTATGAAAAACTGTTTTTT; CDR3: CASSQAGYEKLFF
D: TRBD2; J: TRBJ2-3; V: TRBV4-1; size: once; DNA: TGCGCCAGCAGCCAAGGTCGGGGGGGCCCTTCAGATACGCAGTATTTT; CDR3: CASSQGRGGPSDTQYF
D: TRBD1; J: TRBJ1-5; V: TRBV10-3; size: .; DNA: TGTGCCATCAGTGGGACAGGGGGGCGCCTTGGTCAGCCCCAGCATTTT; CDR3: CAISGTGGRLGQPQHF
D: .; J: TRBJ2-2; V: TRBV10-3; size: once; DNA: TGTGCCATCAGTGACCTGGGACACTCGAACACCGGGGAGCTGTTTTTT; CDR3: CAISDLGHSNTGELFF
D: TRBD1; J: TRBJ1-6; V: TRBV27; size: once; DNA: TGTGCCAGCAGTTCCGGACAGGGATATAATTCACCCCTCCACTTT; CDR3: CASSSGQGYNSPLHF
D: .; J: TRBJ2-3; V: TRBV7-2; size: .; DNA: TGTGCCAGCAGCTCTCCTAGCACAGATACGCAGTATTTT; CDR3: CASSSPSTDTQYF
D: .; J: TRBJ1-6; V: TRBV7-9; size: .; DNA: TGTGCCAGCAGCTTGTCGTCACCCCTCCACTTT; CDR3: CASSLSSPLHF
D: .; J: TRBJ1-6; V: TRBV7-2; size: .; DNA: TGTGCCAGCAGCTTTAGGGCAGGGACCTATAATTCACCCCTCCACTTT; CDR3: CASSFRAGTYNSPLHF
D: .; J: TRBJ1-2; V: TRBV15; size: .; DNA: TGTGCCACCAGTCCACTGCGGATAGAAATCTATGGCTACACCTTC; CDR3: CATSPLRIEIYGYTF
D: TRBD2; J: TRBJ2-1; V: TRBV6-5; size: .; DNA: TGTGCCAGCGTTCGGCGGGGGACCTACAATGAGCAGTTCTTC; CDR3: CASVRRGTYNEQFF
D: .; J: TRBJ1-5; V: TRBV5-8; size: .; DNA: TGTGCCAGCAGCTTGGCCTTACAGGGCAATCAGCCCCAGCATTTT; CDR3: CASSLALQGNQPQHF
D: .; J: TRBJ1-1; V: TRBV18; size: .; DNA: TGTGCCAGCTCACCGACCAGGGCCCAGAGGAGCACTGAAGCTTTCTTT; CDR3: CASSPTRAQRSTEAFF
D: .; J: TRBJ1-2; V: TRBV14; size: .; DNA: TGTGCCAGCAGCCCCTGGACCGGAGGGGTCTATGGCTACACCTTC; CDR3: CASSPWTGGVYGYTF
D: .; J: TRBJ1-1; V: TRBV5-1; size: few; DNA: TGCGCCAGCAGCTTGGTACCGGTGAACACTGAAGCTTTCTTT; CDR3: CASSLVPVNTEAFF
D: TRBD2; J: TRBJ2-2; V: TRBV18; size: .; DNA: TGTGCCAGCTCACCCCGAGTGACTAGCTGGAACACCGGGGAGCTGTTTTTT; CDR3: CASSPRVTSWNTGELFF
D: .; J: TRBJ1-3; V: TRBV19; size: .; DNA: TGTGCCAGTCAAAGGGAGGGGAGCTCTGGAAACACCATATATTTT; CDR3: CASQREGSSGNTIYF
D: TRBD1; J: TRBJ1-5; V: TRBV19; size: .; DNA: TGTGCCAGTAGTATGCCTACAGGGGTCAATCAGCCCCAGCATTTT; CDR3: CASSMPTGVNQPQHF
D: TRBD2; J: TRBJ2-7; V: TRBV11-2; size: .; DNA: TGTGCCAGCAGCGCCAGACTAGCCTTCTCCTACGAGCAGTACTTC; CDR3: CASSARLAFSYEQYF
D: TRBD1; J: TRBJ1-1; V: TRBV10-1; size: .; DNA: TGCGCCAGCAGAAAAATAGGGGGCGAGTACACTGAAGCTTTCTTT; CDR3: CASRKIGGEYTEAFF
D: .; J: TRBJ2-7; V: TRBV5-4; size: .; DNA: TGTGCCAGCAGCCTAAATAAGGAGATAAATGCGTACTTC; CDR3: CASSLNKEINAYF
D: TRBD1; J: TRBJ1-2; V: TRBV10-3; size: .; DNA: TGTGCCATCAGGACAGGGGATGATGGCTACACCTTC; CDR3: CAIRTGDDGYTF
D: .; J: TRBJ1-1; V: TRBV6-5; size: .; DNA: TGTGCCAGCAGTTACTCGGGAGGGGCAGGCACTGAAGCTTTCTTT; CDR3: CASSYSGGAGTEAFF
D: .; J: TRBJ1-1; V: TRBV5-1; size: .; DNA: TGCGCCAGCAGCTCTCAGGACAGAGTCGGGAACACTGAAGCTTTCTTT; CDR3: CASSSQDRVGNTEAFF
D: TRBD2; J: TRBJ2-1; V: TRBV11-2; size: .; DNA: TGTGCCAGCAGCTTAAGTGTTGCGGGGGGATCGGGTGAGCAGTTCTTC; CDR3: CASSLSVAGGSGEQFF
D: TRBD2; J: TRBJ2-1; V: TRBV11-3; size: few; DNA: TGTGCCAGCAGCTCTAGGACTAGCGGGGGAGGCTATGAGCAGTTCTTC; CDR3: CASSSRTSGGGYEQFF
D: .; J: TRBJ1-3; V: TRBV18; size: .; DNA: TGTGCCAGCTCACCCACCCCCACGGGAAGAAACACCATATATTTT; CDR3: CASSPTPTGRNTIYF
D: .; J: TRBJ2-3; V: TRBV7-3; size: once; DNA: TGTGCCAGCAGCGCCCGGGAGCGCTACACAGATACGCAGTATTTT; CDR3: CASSARERYTDTQYF
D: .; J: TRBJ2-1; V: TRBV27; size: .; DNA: TGTGCCAGCAGCGCACGGAGCTCCTACAATGAGCAGTTCTTC; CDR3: CASSARSSYNEQFF
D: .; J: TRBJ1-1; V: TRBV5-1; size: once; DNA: TGCGCCAGCAGCTTGGTGGACAGTGCCACTGAAGCTTTCTTT; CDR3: CASSLVDSATEAFF
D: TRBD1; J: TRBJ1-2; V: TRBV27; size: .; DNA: TGTGCCAGCGGTGGACAGGGAAAAAACTATGGCTACACCTTC; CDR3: CASGGQGKNYGYTF
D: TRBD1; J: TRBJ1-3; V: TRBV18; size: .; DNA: TGTGCCAGCTCCCGGACAGGGGGCCTGAACACCATATATTTT; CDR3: CASSRTGGLNTIYF
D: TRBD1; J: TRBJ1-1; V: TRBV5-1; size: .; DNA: TGCGCCAGCAGCCCCCACAGGGGGACTGAAGCTTTCTTT; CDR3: CASSPHRGTEAFF
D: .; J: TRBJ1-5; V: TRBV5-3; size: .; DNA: TGTGCCAGAAGCTTGGGATGTCGGTGGGCAATCAATCAGCCCCAGCATTTT; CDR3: CARSLGCRWAINQPQHF
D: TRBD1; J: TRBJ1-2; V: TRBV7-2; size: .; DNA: TGTGCCAGCAGCTTAGCGCCGGGACAGCGTCACTATGGCTACACCTTC; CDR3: CASSLAPGQRHYGYTF
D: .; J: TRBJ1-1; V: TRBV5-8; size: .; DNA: TGTGCCAGCAGCTCAGGATTCGAAGCTTTCTTT; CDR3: CASSSGFEAFF
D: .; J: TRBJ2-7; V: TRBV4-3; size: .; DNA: TGCGCCAGCAGCCAAGACCGACAGGCCTCCTACGAGCAGTACTTC; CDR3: CASSQDRQASYEQYF
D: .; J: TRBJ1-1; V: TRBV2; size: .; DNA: TGTGCCAGCAGTAGGGACACCCAAGAAGCTTTCTTT; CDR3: CASSRDTQEAFF
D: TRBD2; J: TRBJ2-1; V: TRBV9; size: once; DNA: TGTGCCAGCAGTTATCTTCTAGCGGGGGGTTTCAATGAGCAGTTCTTC; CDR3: CASSYLLAGGFNEQFF